These 11 T cell receptor beta chains came from one sample sequenced in a study of cytotoxic CD8 clonotypes in ibrutinib-treated CLL. The method was immunoSEQ multiplex PCR; TCRdb's version includes in-frame clones alone and lacks a portion of them. Of some 70,000 clones detected, 68% appear once; the ten largest clones hold roughly 5.9%. The sample here was PBMCs, taken after 12 months of ibrutinib treatment. These receptors were obtained from a human donor with chronic lymphocytic leukemia.

This clone was found a few times. The CDR3 DNA reads TGTGCCAGCAGGGAGACAGGGCCCAATCAGCCCCAGCATTTT. As protein: CASRETGPNQPQHF. The chain carries TRBV28 and TRBJ1-5; 7 positions match TRBD1. After removal of 6 bases from V and 3 bases from J, the junction contained 5 bases not matched to a gene. Per germline, CDR1 MDHEN and CDR2 SYDVKM. This CDR3 spans 14 amino acids. The full variable domain, completed using reference TRBV28 and TRBJ1-5, is DVKVTQSSRYLVKRTGEKVFLECVQDMDHENMFWYRQDPGLGLRLIYFSYDVKMKEKGDIPEGYSVSREKKERFSLILESASTNQTSMYLCASRETGPNQPQHFGDGTRLSIL.

A single count supports this clone. This chain links TRBV5-1 with TRBJ1-1; 10 nucleotides line up with TRBD1. The CDR3 loop spans 14 amino acids. In germline, CDR1 is SGHRS, CDR2 YFSETQ. V was pared by 0 bases and J by 7 bases, with 3 bases of the junction left unmatched. The CDR3 DNA is TGCGCCAGCAGCTTGGGGGGACAGGGGCGTGAAGCTTTCTTT. Translated: CASSLGGQGREAFF.

This clone turned up a few times. The rearrangement links TRBV27 to TRBJ1-2; TRBD1 matches 7 bases. Trimming cost V 0 bases and J 1 base; bases outside gene matches: 2. CDR1 is MNHEY, CDR2 SMNVEV, per germline (reference sequence). This CDR3 has 15 amino acids. The CDR3 here is CASSLSRQGNYGYTF. The CDR3 DNA reads TGTGCCAGCAGTTTATCACGACAGGGTAACTATGGCTACACCTTC.

Written as DNA, the CDR3 is TGTGCCAGCAGTGGGACAGCAATGAACACTGAAGCTTTCTTT. Protein product: CASSGTAMNTEAFF. The V gene is TRBV2, the J gene TRBJ1-1; possibly TRBD1 for D (6 bases). Trimming took 4 bases from V and 0 from J, leaving 9 bases between them. The CDR3 has 14 residues. Germline assignment: CDR1 SNHLY and CDR2 FYNNEI.

The chain couples TRBV7-2 to TRBJ2-1; TRBD1 aligns across 8 bases. CDR3 length equals 15 residues. Germline CDR1 and CDR2: SGHTA and FQGNSA. Losses at the gene ends were 5 bases for V and 3 bases for J; bases not matched to a gene: 6. The CDR3 coding sequence is TGTGCCAGCAGCATTAGGGGACAGGTCTACAATGAGCAGTTCTTC. Protein product: CASSIRGQVYNEQFF.

The sample holds one count of this clone. J is TRBJ2-5 and V is TRBV25-1; tentatively, D is TRBD1 (5 bases). V lost 10 bases, J lost 4 bases, and 13 bases lay in between. CDR1 MGHDK and CDR2 SYGVNS come from the germline V gene. CDR3 size: 12 residues. The CDR3 protein is CATRVGVETQYF. For the CDR3, the DNA is TGTGCCACCCGAGTAGGGGTAGAGACCCAGTACTTC.

V and J are TRBV7-8 and TRBJ2-7; 11 bases fit TRBD1. The CDR3 consists of 14 residues. The germline V gene encodes CDR1 SGHVS and CDR2 FQNEAQ. Trimming at V came to 3 bases and at J to 7 bases, leaving 5 bases not matched to a gene. CDR3 in amino acids: CASSFGTGGGEQYF. The DNA of the CDR3 is TGTGCCAGCAGCTTCGGGACAGGGGGTGGAGAGCAGTACTTC.

This clone has just a few counts. The chain employs TRBV9 and TRBJ2-7; TRBD2 is a possible D gene (6 bases). V shed 3 bases and J shed 3 bases, with 10 bases lying between them. The CDR3 is 13 amino acids. From germline, CDR1 is SGDLS and CDR2 YYNGEE. The CDR3 loop is CASSAGRNYEQYF. The CDR3 region has the DNA TGTGCCAGCAGCGCCGGGAGAAACTACGAGCAGTACTTC.

V gene TRBV7-9 combines with J gene TRBJ1-2; unclear D gene. From germline, CDR1 is SEHNR and CDR2 FQNEAQ (reference sequence). This CDR3 spans 15 amino acids. V lost 1 base to trimming and J lost 1 base, with 10 bases between them. Written as DNA, the CDR3 is TGTGCCAGCAGCTTAGTTACAGCCAGTAACTATGGCTACACCTTC. It encodes CASSLVTASNYGYTF.

In its sample, this clone was seen a few times. The V and J genes are TRBV4-2 and TRBJ1-1, with D unclear. V was clipped by 0 bases and J by 8 bases, with 16 bases between them. In germline, CDR1 is LGHNA, CDR2 YNFKEQ. This CDR3 has 15 amino acids. CDR3 sequence reads: CASSQEWSGVPEAFF. The CDR3 region has the DNA TGTGCCAGCAGCCAAGAATGGTCCGGGGTCCCCGAAGCTTTCTTT.

This CDR3 is CASSTHRGDKETQYF. The CDR3 bases are TGTGCCAGTAGTACCCACAGGGGGGATAAGGAGACCCAGTACTTC. The chain employs TRBV19 and TRBJ2-5; TRBD1 agrees at 8 bases. In germline, CDR1 is LNHDA, CDR2 SQIVND (reference sequence). The V and J ends lost 4 bases and 5 bases, in that order; junction bases with no gene match: 9. The CDR3 runs 15 residues.